This is a list of T cell receptor beta chains from one sample in a study of T-cell reconstitution after alpha-beta-depleted transplantation in children. TCRdb used MiXCR to reprocess the PCR reads, holding one entry per CDR3 protein. The table has some 600,000 distinct CDR3 sequences, over 10% seen once. Sequencing was performed on PBMCs, mostly from graft donor cells, taken 360 days after TCRalphabeta/CD19-depleted stem cell transplant. The receptors originated from a male patient younger than 18 who had a stem cell transplant for acute myeloid leukemia, so the T cells may come from the graft donor. Both conserved end residues are part of each CDR3. Some rows mark clone size as missing; the rest say once, few, many or name a class of expanded clone.

v_call clone_size cdr3_aa
TRBV27 NA CASSLARQVTGYTF
TRBV5-1 many CASARDRGYEQYF
TRBV20-1 few CSATTGIQETQYF
TRBV5-4 NA CASSLDHTYEQYF
TRBV7-8 NA CASSTSGTDNEQFF
TRBV29-1 NA CSVDTSGMYNEQFF
TRBV5-1 many CASSLFRLSSYEQYF
TRBV13 few CASSLDTGAQYF
TRBV4-3 NA CASSQRSPGTASSGANVLTF
TRBV7-2 NA CASSLDGRVTYEQYF
TRBV24-1 NA CATNRRNSPLHF
TRBV21-1 NA CASSKVNWTSGYNEQFF
TRBV12-5 NA CASGFTSGLSSYNEQFF
TRBV20-1 NA CSALGVGGLYGYTF
TRBV5-1 many CASSLAASGTRTGELFF
TRBV20-1 few CSARDQGRQLGF
TRBV29-1 NA CSLSGVEGNEEFF
TRBV24-1 few CATSDSGTGRREETQYF